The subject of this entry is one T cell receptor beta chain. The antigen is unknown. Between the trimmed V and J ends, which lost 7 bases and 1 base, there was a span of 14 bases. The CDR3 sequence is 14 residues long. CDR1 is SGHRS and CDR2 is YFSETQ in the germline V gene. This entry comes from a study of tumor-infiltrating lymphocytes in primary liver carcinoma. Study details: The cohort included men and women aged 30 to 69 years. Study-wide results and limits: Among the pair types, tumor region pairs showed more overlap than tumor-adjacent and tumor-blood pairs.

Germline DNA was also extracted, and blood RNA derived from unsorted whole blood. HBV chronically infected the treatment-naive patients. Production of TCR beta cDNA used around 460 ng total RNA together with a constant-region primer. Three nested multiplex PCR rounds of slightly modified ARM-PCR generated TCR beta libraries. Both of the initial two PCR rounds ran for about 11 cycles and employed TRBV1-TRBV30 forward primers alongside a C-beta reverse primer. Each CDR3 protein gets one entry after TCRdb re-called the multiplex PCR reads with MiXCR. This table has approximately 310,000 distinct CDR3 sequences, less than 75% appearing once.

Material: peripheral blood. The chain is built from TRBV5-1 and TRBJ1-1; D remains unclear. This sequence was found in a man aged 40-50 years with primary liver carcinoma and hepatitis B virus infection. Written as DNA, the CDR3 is TGCGCCAGCGGACTCCCCGGCGGGAACACTGAAGCTTTCTTT. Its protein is CASGLPGGNTEAFF. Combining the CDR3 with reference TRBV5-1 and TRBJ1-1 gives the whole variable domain KAGVTQTPRYLIKTRGQQVTLSCSPISGHRSVSWYQQTPGQGLQFLFEYFSETQRNKGNFPGRFSGRQFSNSRSEMNVSTLELGDSALYLCASGLPGGNTEAFFGQGTRLTVV.